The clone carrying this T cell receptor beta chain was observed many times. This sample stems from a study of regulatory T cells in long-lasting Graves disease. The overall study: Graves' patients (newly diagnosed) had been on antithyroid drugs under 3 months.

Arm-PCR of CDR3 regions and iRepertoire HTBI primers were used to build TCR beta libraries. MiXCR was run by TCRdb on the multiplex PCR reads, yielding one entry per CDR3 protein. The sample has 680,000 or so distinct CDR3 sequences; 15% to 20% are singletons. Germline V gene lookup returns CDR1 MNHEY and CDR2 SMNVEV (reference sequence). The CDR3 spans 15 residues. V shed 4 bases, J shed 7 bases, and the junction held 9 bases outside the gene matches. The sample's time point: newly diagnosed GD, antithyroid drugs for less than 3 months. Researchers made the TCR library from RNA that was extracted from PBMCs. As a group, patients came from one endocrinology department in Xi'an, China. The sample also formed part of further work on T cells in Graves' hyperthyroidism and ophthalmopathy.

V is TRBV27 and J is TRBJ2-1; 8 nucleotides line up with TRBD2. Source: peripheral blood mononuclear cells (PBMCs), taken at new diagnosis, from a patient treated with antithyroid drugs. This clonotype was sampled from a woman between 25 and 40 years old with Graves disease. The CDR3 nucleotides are TGTGCCAGCAGTTCCCCGAGGGCTAGCGGGAATGAGCAGTTCTTC. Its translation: CASSSPRASGNEQFF.